This entry lists 21 T cell receptor beta chains sequenced from one sample in a study of CD8 T cells in ankylosing spondylitis. Study-wide points: A motif in TCR beta, a set of several highly homologous variants, appeared characteristic of ankylosing spondylitis blood.

These receptors lack a known antigen. TCRdb recomputed calls from the 5' RACE reads with MiXCR, one row per CDR3 protein. The table lists about 800,000 distinct CDR3 sequences, 12% of them singletons. The sample taken for sequencing was blood, either unsorted or a sorted T cell fraction (not recorded which). The receptors shown here come from a male donor with ankylosing spondylitis.

CDR3 DNA sequence: TGCGCCAGCAGCATTTCTAGTAGCGGAGGGAGCTCCTACAATGAGCAGTTCTTC. It codes for CASSISSSGGSSYNEQFF. The chain couples TRBV10-1 to TRBJ2-1; tentative D call: TRBD2 (6 bases). This CDR3 is 18 amino acids long. CDR1 is WNHNN, CDR2 SYGVQD, per germline (reference sequence). Between the trimmed V and J ends, which lost 6 bases and 0 bases, there was a span of 21 bases.

This sequence joins TRBV7-2 and TRBJ2-1; 9 positions agree with TRBD2. The CDR3 consists of 16 residues. After removal of 5 bases from V and 2 bases from J, the junction contained 7 bases not matched to a gene. Germline assignment: CDR1 SGHTA and CDR2 FQGNSA. CDR3 amino acids: CASSPSGRFAYNEQFF. For the CDR3, the DNA is TGTGCCAGCAGCCCAAGCGGGAGGTTCGCCTACAATGAGCAGTTCTTC.

There are a few counts of this clonotype. J is TRBJ2-1 and V is TRBV5-1; 12 bases align to TRBD2. CDR3 length: 16 residues. The V gene's germline CDR1 is SGHRS and CDR2 YFSETQ. Germline trimming cut 0 bases from V and 6 bases from J; bases unmatched to any gene: 4. The CDR3 sequence: CASSLEILAGGNEQFF. In DNA, the CDR3 is TGCGCCAGCAGCTTGGAAATACTAGCGGGGGGCAATGAGCAGTTCTTC.

This rearrangement joins TRBV9 to TRBJ2-5; D may be TRBD1 (5 bases). Germline CDR1 reads SGDLS; CDR2 reads YYNGEE. V lost 2 bases and J lost 0, with 14 bases in between. The CDR3 length is 16 residues. The CDR3 protein is CASSVYSGQYQETQYF. CDR3 coding DNA: TGTGCCAGCAGCGTCTATTCAGGGCAGTACCAAGAGACCCAGTACTTC.

This clonotype appeared a few times. V usage is TRBV5-1 and J usage is TRBJ2-7, with D possibly TRBD1 on 5 matching bases. The V gene lost 4 bases and the J gene lost 0 bases, with 11 bases spanning the gap. This CDR3 has 14 amino acids. From germline, CDR1 is SGHRS and CDR2 YFSETQ. This CDR3 reads CASSPETASYEQYF. DNA for the CDR3: TGCGCCAGCAGCCCGGAGACAGCCTCCTACGAGCAGTACTTC.

The gene calls are TRBV10-3 and TRBJ1-1; the match to TRBD1 covers 10 bases. From germline, CDR1 is ENHRY and CDR2 SYGVKD. The CDR3 length is 15 residues. Trimming removed 4 bases from V and 2 bases from J; junction bases left unmatched: 4. The CDR3 reads CAISGRTGGNTEAFF. The CDR3 nucleotides are TGTGCCATCAGTGGGAGGACAGGGGGTAACACTGAAGCTTTCTTT.

This chain connects TRBV4-3 to TRBJ1-2; D gene ambiguous. CDR1 LGHNA and CDR2 YSLEER come from the germline V gene. There are 13 residues in the CDR3. Trimming removed 0 bases from V and 8 bases from J, with 10 bases in between. CDR3 region: CASSQDIWGGYTF. The CDR3, as DNA: TGCGCCAGCAGCCAAGATATTTGGGGAGGCTACACCTTC.

This clonotype turned up a few times. This chain uses TRBV4-1 with TRBJ1-1; D gene unclear. The CDR3 spans 16 residues. Germline V gene data show CDR1 as MGHRA and CDR2 as YSYEKL. Trimming removed 1 base from V and 0 bases from J, with 12 bases in between. Written as DNA, the CDR3 is TGCGCCAGCAGCCAAGGGTTCCAGGCCCTGAACACTGAAGCTTTCTTT. This gives the protein CASSQGFQALNTEAFF.

The chain joins TRBV28 to TRBJ1-5; D not certain. The CDR3 totals 14 residues. The germline V gene encodes CDR1 MDHEN and CDR2 SYDVKM. The germline V and J ends were trimmed by 2 bases and 5 bases, with 10 bases remaining between them. The CDR3 DNA reads TGTGCCAGCAGTTTAAGTCGGATAGATCAGCCCCAGCATTTT. Residues: CASSLSRIDQPQHF.

The chain links TRBV18 to TRBJ2-7; TRBD2 matches at 8 bases. This CDR3 contains 16 residues. After removal of 1 base from V and 5 bases from J, the junction contained 10 bases not matched to a gene. CDR1 and CDR2 from the germline V gene are KGHSH and LQKENI. The CDR3: CASSPRDSGTVHEQYF. In nucleotides, the CDR3 is TGTGCCAGCTCACCACGGGATAGCGGGACTGTGCACGAGCAGTACTTC. The entire variable domain, with the rest obtained from reference TRBV18 and TRBJ2-7, is as follows: NAGVMQNPRHLVRRRGQEARLRCSPMKGHSHVYWYRQLPEEGLKFMVYLQKENIIDESGMPKERFSAEFPKEGPSILRIQQVVRGDSAAYFCASSPRDSGTVHEQYFGPGTRLTVT.

This clonotype was counted only a few times. The V gene is TRBV28, the J gene TRBJ2-7; unclear D gene. Germline loops: CDR1 MDHEN, CDR2 SYDVKM. Trimming took 6 bases from V and 4 from J, leaving 10 bases between them. The CDR3 consists of 12 residues. The CDR3 nucleotides are TGTGCCAGCAGCTTACCTTTTTACGAGCAGTACTTC. Residues: CASSLPFYEQYF. The whole variable domain, remainder taken from reference TRBV28 and TRBJ2-7, is DVKVTQSSRYLVKRTGEKVFLECVQDMDHENMFWYRQDPGLGLRLIYFSYDVKMKEKGDIPEGYSVSREKKERFSLILESASTNQTSMYLCASSLPFYEQYFGPGTRLTVT.

The gene calls are TRBV29-1 and TRBJ1-1; D gene ambiguous. V was clipped by 6 bases and J by 1 base, with 15 bases between them. CDR1 and CDR2 from the germline V gene are SQVTM and ANQGSEA. The CDR3 runs 14 residues. The CDR3 here is CSVPFSYTNTEAFF. The CDR3 coding sequence is TGCAGCGTCCCATTTTCTTACACGAACACTGAAGCTTTCTTT.

The rearrangement uses TRBV6-1 and TRBJ2-6, with D unclear. CDR1 and CDR2 (germline): MNHNS, SASEGT. Trimming shortened V by 1 base and J by 2 bases, and 3 bases separated the two germline ends. The CDR3 spans 14 residues. CDR3 in amino acids: CASSEVAGANVLTF. The CDR3 DNA reads as TGTGCCAGCAGTGAAGTGGCTGGGGCCAACGTCCTGACTTTC.

This clonotype was observed at least ten times. V usage is TRBV5-6 and J usage is TRBJ1-2; D possibly corresponds to TRBD1 (5 bases). The CDR3 runs to 13 residues. Trimming took off 0 bases at V and 7 bases at J, with 10 bases between the two ends. Germline lookup yields CDR1 SGHDT and CDR2 YYEEEE. The CDR3 sequence: CASSLDRLGGYTF. Here the CDR3 DNA reads TGTGCCAGCAGCTTGGACAGGTTGGGTGGCTACACCTTC.

This clonotype has only a few counts. V gene TRBV12-3 or TRBV12-4 combines with J gene TRBJ2-3; 8 bases align to TRBD2. The V segment lost 6 bases and the J segment 3 bases; nucleotides outside the gene matches: 8. The length of the CDR3 is 15 residues. The CDR3 DNA is TGTGCCAGCAGCCCGTTCGGGAGGGAGACAGATACGCAGTATTTT. Encoded protein: CASSPFGRETDTQYF.

The chain uses TRBV5-8 and TRBJ2-7; maybe TRBD2 (6 bases). The CDR3 spans 17 residues. Per germline, CDR1 SGHTS and CDR2 YDEGEE. V lost 0 bases and J lost 2, with 18 bases in between. DNA for the CDR3: TGTGCCAGCAGCTTGGAACGAGGCGGGGACGGTCCCTACGAGCAGTACTTC. Protein: CASSLERGGDGPYEQYF.

V usage is TRBV11-3 and J usage is TRBJ1-1; the D is unclear. V lost 1 base to trimming and J lost 1 base, with 10 bases between them. The length of the CDR3 is 15 residues. The V gene's germline CDR1 is SGHNT and CDR2 YENEEA. CDR3 loop: CASSLGGRTNTEAFF. CDR3 coding DNA: TGTGCCAGCAGCTTAGGAGGCAGGACGAACACTGAAGCTTTCTTT. The full variable domain, rest sourced from reference TRBV11-3 and TRBJ1-1, is EAGVVQSPRYKIIEKKQPVAFWCNPISGHNTLYWYLQNLGQGPELLIRYENEEAVDDSQLPKDRFSAERLKGVDSTLKIQPAELGDSAVYLCASSLGGRTNTEAFFGQGTRLTVV.

This sequence joins TRBV20-1 and TRBJ2-3; 7 bases line up with TRBD2. This CDR3 is 16 amino acids long. With V trimmed by 3 bases and J by 0 bases, 9 bases remained unmatched. The germline CDR1 and CDR2 sequences are DFQATT and SNEGSKA (reference sequence). The DNA for the CDR3 is TGCAGTGCTAGTCGCGGACTAGAAGTTAGCACAGATACGCAGTATTTT. This translates into CSASRGLEVSTDTQYF.

V gene TRBV6-1 combines with J gene TRBJ2-7; 9 nucleotides line up with TRBD1. The germline V gene has CDR1 MNHNS and CDR2 SASEGT. V was clipped by 6 bases and J by 5 bases; unmatched bases: 14. This CDR3 is built from 16 residues. CDR3 nucleotides: TGTGCCAGCAGCCCGACCCCGGGACAGGGCTTGGACGAGCAGTACTTC. This encodes CASSPTPGQGLDEQYF.

This clonotype was seen only a few times. V and J are TRBV4-3 and TRBJ2-1, with 12 bases fitting TRBD2. CDR3 length: 18 residues. Germline assignment: CDR1 LGHNA and CDR2 YSLEER. V was clipped by 2 bases and J by 1 base; unmatched bases: 6. The CDR3 sequence: CASSQRLAGGLSYNEQFF. The CDR3 DNA reads TGCGCCAGCAGCCAACGGCTAGCGGGGGGGCTGTCCTACAATGAGCAGTTCTTC.

The chain employs TRBV6-5 and TRBJ2-7, with unresolved D. The CDR3 spans 15 residues. Germline V lookup: CDR1 MNHEY, CDR2 SVGAGI. The V end was cut by 2 bases, the J end by 0 bases, with 11 bases between. CDR3 bases: TGTGCCAGCAGTTACCTCCAGAGAACCTCCTACGAGCAGTACTTC. Its protein product is CASSYLQRTSYEQYF.